Shown below are 9 T cell receptor beta chains from a single sample sequenced in a study of tumor-infiltrating lymphocytes in primary liver carcinoma. Constant-region priming of approximately 0.55 ug total RNA yielded TCR beta cDNA. Three nested multiplex PCR rounds, a slightly modified ARM-PCR, produced the libraries for TCR beta. TRBV1-TRBV30 forward primers paired with a C-beta reverse primer were used in the first two PCR rounds, which ran roughly 10 cycles each. A single record per CDR3 protein comes from TCRdb applying MiXCR to the multiplex PCR reads. The sample shows about 54,000 distinct CDR3 sequences, around three quarters of them seen only once. The study co-extracted DNA and RNA from around 18-30 mg of unsorted bulk tissue. The sample comprised liver tumor tissue from sampling region 2. The subset is: tumor region T2, inferior pole. Receptors originate from a man aged 40-49 years with primary liver carcinoma and hepatitis B virus infection.

Remarks on this clonotype: One junction end disagrees with the germline gene, perhaps due to a read error. The V and J genes are TRBV7-8 and TRBJ2-7; D gene unclear. The CDR3 covers 13 residues. Germline CDR1 reads SGHVS; CDR2 reads FQNEAQ. CDR3 sequence reads: CASSVDVSYEQCF. In DNA form, the CDR3 reads TGTGCCAGCAGCGTGGACGTCTCATACGAGCAGTGTTTC. The full variable domain, completed using reference TRBV7-8 and TRBJ2-7, is GAGVSQSPRYKVAKRGQDVALRCDPISGHVSLFWYQQALGQGPEFLTYFQNEAQLDKSGLPSDRFFAERPEGSVSTLKIQRTQQEDSAVYLCASSVDVSYEQCFGPGTRLTVT.

Note on this clonotype: An end of the junction does not agree with germline; a read error may underlie this. V usage is TRBV12-3 or TRBV12-4 and J usage is TRBJ2-7; maybe TRBD2 (5 bases). The CDR3 consists of 13 residues. CDR3 nucleotides: TGTGCCAGCAGCCAACTAACGGGATACGAGCGGTACTTC. Its translation: CASSQLTGYERYF.

The rearrangement joins TRBV11-2 to TRBJ1-5; no reliable D call. The germline V gene has CDR1 SGHAT and CDR2 FQNNGV. The CDR3 contains 14 residues. Trimming removed 9 bases at V and 8 bases at J, with 20 bases between. The CDR3: CARNTGRFPEPQHF. The CDR3 nucleotides are TGTGCCAGGAACACCGGACGGTTTCCTGAGCCCCAGCATTTT.

The rearrangement uses TRBV11-2 and TRBJ2-7; TRBD2 aligns across 7 bases. The CDR3 covers 15 residues. Germline V CDR1 and CDR2: SGHAT, FQNNGV. J gave up 3 bases and V 8 bases, and 13 bases lay outside the gene matches. The CDR3 loop is CASGHYSGGGYEQYF. The CDR3 nucleotides are TGTGCCAGCGGTCATTATTCGGGAGGAGGCTACGAGCAGTACTTC.

This chain links TRBV5-4 with TRBJ2-1; either TRBD1 or TRBD2 may fit D (5 bases each). The CDR3 is made up of 17 amino acids. V was clipped by 4 bases and J by 7 bases, with 24 bases between them. CDR1 SGHNT and CDR2 YYREEE come from the germline V gene (reference sequence). This chain's CDR3 is CASSPGRGIPSNNEQFF. DNA of the CDR3: TGTGCCAGCAGCCCAGGACGGGGCATCCCTTCGAATAATGAGCAGTTCTTC.

The chain recombines TRBV28 with TRBJ1-1, with D unclear. This CDR3 comprises 13 residues. V was shortened by 6 bases and J by 9 bases, with 17 bases between the two germline ends. Germline values: CDR1 MDHEN, CDR2 SYDVKM. CDR3 amino acids: CASSPNTEQKAFF. CDR3 sequence (DNA): TGTGCCAGCAGCCCTAATACGGAACAGAAAGCTTTCTTT.

Comment on this clonotype: One end of the junction varies from germline; a read error may be responsible. This chain joins TRBV29-1 and TRBJ1-2; 7 bases line up with TRBD1. The length of the CDR3 is 12 residues. Looked up from germline, CDR1 is SQVTM and CDR2 is ANQGSEA. The CDR3 bases are TGCGGCATTGAAGGTGACAGGGATGGCTGCACCTTC. This encodes CGIEGDRDGCTF.

To note about this clonotype: A much more abundant neighbour one base away suggests this may be a read error. This chain joins TRBV25-1 and TRBJ2-2, with 8 positions matching TRBD1. The CDR3 is 15 amino acids. Per germline, CDR1 MGHDK and CDR2 SYGVNS. The CDR3 DNA reads TGTGCCAACAGTGATCAGGGGGCCTACACCGGGGAGCTGTTTTTT. As protein: CANSDQGAYTGELFF.

With regard to this clonotype: At one end the junction does not follow the germline gene, possibly because of a read error. The chain recombines TRBV6-1 with TRBJ2-2; 7 nucleotides agree with TRBD1. The CDR3 extends over 17 amino acids. Germline values: CDR1 MNHNS, CDR2 SASEGT. The CDR3 reads CASNDRDNDPNTGELFF. The CDR3 region has the DNA TGTGCAAGCAACGACAGGGATAACGACCCGAACACCGGTGAGCTGTTTTTT.